The T cell receptor beta chain under discussion was sequenced for a study of cytomegalovirus exposure and HLA in healthy donors. Study outcomes and limitations: Researchers catalogued about 150 TCR beta chains as cytomegalovirus-associated.

The roughly 120-subject validation cohort, separate from the approximately 670-subject first cohort, included the donors. This CDR3 region has 18 residues. V was pared by 1 base and J by 2 bases, with 12 bases of the junction left unmatched. Germline CDR1 is SGHVS and CDR2 is FNYEAQ. Assay used: immunoSEQ multiplex PCR; TCRdb lists only in-frame clones, some missing. The table records about 120,000 clones, 86% of them present only once. With respect to this clone: No antigen is known for it.

Sample: PBMCs. The clonotype originates from a man aged 18 to 35 in good health and CMV-seronegative. The chain is built from TRBV7-6 and TRBJ2-3, with TRBD1 identical over 7 bases. DNA of the CDR3: TGTGCCAGCAGCTTAGTGTTAGGGCAGGGGGACCCCACAGATACGCAGTATTTT. It yields the protein CASSLVLGQGDPTDTQYF.